Following are 30 T cell receptor beta chains from one sample sequenced in a study of glioma-infiltrating T cells. The iRepertoire nested amplicon-rescue multiplex PCR amplified TCR alpha and beta CDR3s from RNA. From the multiplex PCR reads, TCRdb called clonotypes with MiXCR, one entry per CDR3 protein. The repertoire holds more than 9,000 distinct CDR3 sequences, with around a quarter as singletons. The source material was glioma tissue, nonneoplastic brain tissue, or PBMCs (not recorded which). The receptor source for this set is a human donor with low-grade glioma or glioblastoma, undergoing nonglioma brain surgery, or in good health (not recorded which).

The chain combines TRBV7-9 with TRBJ2-7, with D possibly TRBD1 on 5 matching bases. In germline, CDR1 is SEHNR, CDR2 FQNEAQ (reference sequence). Trimming removed 5 bases at V and 2 bases at J, with 10 bases between. CDR3 length: 13 residues. This CDR3 reads CASSKLTAYEQYF. CDR3 bases: TGTGCCAGCAGCAAACTGACAGCCTACGAGCAGTACTTC.

The V call is TRBV28, the J call TRBJ1-4; 8 nucleotides align to TRBD1. This CDR3 is built from 17 residues. V gave up 3 bases and J gave up 0 bases; unmatched junction bases: 6. Germline CDR1 and CDR2: MDHEN and SYDVKM. The CDR3: CASSFGQGASTNEKLFF. Here the CDR3 DNA reads TGTGCCAGCAGTTTCGGCCAGGGGGCTTCAACTAATGAAAAACTGTTTTTT.

The chain uses TRBV7-9 and TRBJ1-4, with TRBD1 matching 7 bases. Germline lookup yields CDR1 SEHNR and CDR2 FQNEAQ (reference sequence). Losses at the gene ends were 8 bases for V and 5 bases for J; bases not matched to a gene: 2. The CDR3 spans 12 residues. The CDR3 sequence: CASGQENEKLFF. CDR3 bases: TGTGCCAGCGGACAGGAGAATGAAAAACTGTTTTTT. Combining the CDR3 with reference TRBV7-9 and TRBJ1-4 gives the whole variable domain DTGVSQNPRHKITKRGQNVTFRCDPISEHNRLYWYRQTLGQGPEFLTYFQNEAQLEKSRLLSDRFSAERPKGSFSTLEIQRTEQGDSAMYLCASGQENEKLFFGSGTQLSVL.

The CDR3 is CASSLGLAENYEQYF. The CDR3 nucleotides are TGTGCCAGCAGCTTAGGACTAGCAGAAAACTACGAGCAGTACTTC. V is TRBV7-9 and J is TRBJ2-7, with 7 bases that match TRBD2. Germline loops: CDR1 SEHNR, CDR2 FQNEAQ (reference sequence). The trim removed 1 base at V and 3 bases at J, leaving 6 bases unmatched. The CDR3 spans 15 residues.

This clonotype was seen at least ten times. The chain carries TRBV28 and TRBJ1-5; TRBD1 matches 9 bases. The CDR3 sequence is 15 residues long. J was trimmed by 4 bases and V by 3 bases; bases with no gene match: 4. Germline V gives CDR1 MDHEN, CDR2 SYDVKM. CDR3 loop: CASSFYDRGNQPQHF. CDR3 coding DNA: TGTGCCAGCAGTTTCTACGACAGGGGGAATCAGCCCCAGCATTTT.

This rearrangement joins TRBV6-2 or TRBV6-3 to TRBJ2-3; D not resolved. CDR3 length: 14 residues. Germline CDR1 MNHEY, CDR2 SVGEGT. Deletions cut 5 bases from V and 1 base from J, with 10 bases between. The CDR3 nucleotides read TGTGCCAGCAGTAAGCTAGTCGGCACAGATACGCAGTATTTT. It translates to CASSKLVGTDTQYF.

With respect to this clonotype: A much larger clone differs by one base, so this may be a read error. The V call is TRBV20-1, the J call TRBJ2-7; 9 bases map to TRBD1. The V gene's germline CDR1 is DFQATT and CDR2 SNEGSKA (reference sequence). This CDR3 spans 15 amino acids. The CDR3 sequence: CSARDGTGYFHEHYF. The CDR3 coding sequence is TGCAGTGCTAGAGATGGGACAGGGTATTTCCACGAGCACTACTTC.

CDR3 DNA sequence: TGTGCCTGGACGGGACATTATAATTCACCCCTCCACTTT. It yields the protein CAWTGHYNSPLHF. The chain has TRBV30 and TRBJ1-6, with D maybe TRBD1 (6 bases). Deletions cut 4 bases from V and 4 bases from J, with 8 bases between. The CDR3 is made up of 13 amino acids. Germline-derived CDR1 and CDR2 are GTSNPN and SVGIG (reference sequence).

This clonotype was seen many times. This sequence joins TRBV20-1 and TRBJ2-1; D perhaps matches TRBD2 (6 bases). The germline V gene has CDR1 DFQATT and CDR2 SNEGSKA (reference sequence). This CDR3 has 14 residues. The V end lost 0 bases, the J end lost 4 bases, and 10 bases lay between the germline ends. This CDR3 reads CSAREPSVYNEQFF. Here the CDR3 DNA reads TGCAGTGCTAGAGAGCCTAGCGTATACAATGAGCAGTTCTTC.

A few counts support this clonotype. The genes are TRBV12-3 or TRBV12-4 and TRBJ2-2; D gene ambiguous. This CDR3 spans 12 amino acids. Trimming pared 6 bases from V and 2 bases from J, leaving 4 bases between. The CDR3 bases are TGTGCCAGCAGAATAAACACCGGGGAGCTGTTTTTT. Its translation is CASRINTGELFF.

Points on this clonotype: It may be a read error: a sequence one base away is much more abundant. Because it lacks the conserved phenylalanine or tryptophan at the end, this CDR3 is likely a read error. The V and J genes are TRBV12-3 or TRBV12-4 and TRBJ1-4, with no clear D. The CDR3 has 13 residues. V shed 6 bases and J shed 7 bases, with 12 bases lying between them. The CDR3 DNA reads as TGTGCCAGCAGAGGGAGGTGGGGTGAAAAACTGTTTCTT. It specifies CASRGRWGEKLFL.

This chain links TRBV29-1 with TRBJ2-7; D remains ambiguous. The CDR3 is made up of 12 amino acids. V dropped 2 bases and J dropped 3 bases, with 8 bases sitting between them. Germline V gene data show CDR1 as SQVTM and CDR2 as ANQGSEA. CDR3 coding DNA: TGCAGCGTTGAAATACGGAGCTACGAGCAGTACTTC. It yields the protein CSVEIRSYEQYF.

This clonotype showed up just a few times. The rearrangement joins TRBV5-1 to TRBJ1-1; a possible D gene is TRBD1 (5 bases). V was shortened by 0 bases and J by 1 base, with 13 bases between the two germline ends. The CDR3 is 16 amino acids. CDR1 is SGHRS, CDR2 YFSETQ, per germline. The CDR3 DNA reads as TGCGCCAGCAGCTTGGATATAGGGGCAGCGAACACTGAAGCTTTCTTT. Translating gives CASSLDIGAANTEAFF.

This clonotype has at least ten counts. V is TRBV28 and J is TRBJ1-5, with TRBD1 identical over 8 bases. Germline V gene lookup returns CDR1 MDHEN and CDR2 SYDVKM. J was trimmed by 5 bases and V by 3 bases; bases with no gene match: 15. The CDR3 length is 18 residues. In DNA form, the CDR3 reads TGTGCCAGCAGTTTTTTTGTCTGGGACAGGCAAAACTATCAGCCCCAGCATTTT. Residues: CASSFFVWDRQNYQPQHF.

This clonotype is deemed medium-sized (0.01 to 0.1%). This sequence joins TRBV4-1 and TRBJ2-1; 8 positions match TRBD2. J gave up 1 base and V 4 bases, and 6 bases lay outside the gene matches. Germline-derived CDR1 and CDR2 are MGHRA and YSYEKL. This CDR3 is 16 amino acids long. The CDR3 sequence: CASSRGLAESYNEQFF. DNA for the CDR3: TGCGCCAGCAGCCGAGGACTAGCAGAGTCCTACAATGAGCAGTTCTTC.

The chain uses TRBV7-9 and TRBJ2-3, with 14 bases that match TRBD2. Trimming at V came to 3 bases and at J to 4 bases, leaving 6 bases not matched to a gene. Germline V gene sequence: CDR1 SEHNR, CDR2 FQNEAQ (reference sequence). This CDR3 contains 17 residues. CDR3 bases: TGTGCCAGCAGCTTGCGACTAGCGGGAGGGCCGGCAGATACGCAGTATTTT. It yields the protein CASSLRLAGGPADTQYF.

This clonotype was recorded a few times. This sequence joins TRBV28 and TRBJ2-2; possibly TRBD1 for D (7 bases). The CDR3 spans 15 residues. Trimming pared 6 bases from V and 3 bases from J, leaving 14 bases between. The germline CDR1 and CDR2 sequences are MDHEN and SYDVKM. The CDR3 DNA reads as TGTGCCAGCAGAGCAGACAGGGAGGACACCGGGGAGCTGTTTTTT. As protein: CASRADREDTGELFF.

In its sample, this clonotype was seen many times. V usage is TRBV28 and J usage is TRBJ1-2; D uncertain. CDR3 length equals 13 residues. Germline V gene data show CDR1 as MDHEN and CDR2 as SYDVKM. V lost 6 bases to trimming and J lost 4 bases, with 12 bases between them. CDR3 nucleotides: TGTGCCAGCAGCTCTGGGTCTGTCTATGGCTACACCTTC. Encoded protein: CASSSGSVYGYTF.

For this clonotype: A much larger clone sits a single nucleotide away, making a read error possible. It is likely a read error, because the conserved phenylalanine at the end of the CDR3 is missing. This sequence joins TRBV7-3 and TRBJ2-5, with a possible D match to TRBD2 (6 bases). CDR3 length: 14 amino acids. V lost 5 bases to trimming and J lost 5 bases, with 15 bases between them. Germline CDR1 and CDR2: SGHTA and FQGTGA. CDR3 sequence: CASSLYGTQETQYL. The DNA of the CDR3 is TGTGCCAGCAGCCTCTACGGGACTCAGGAGACCCAGTACCTC.

This clonotype occurred many times. The chain carries TRBV6-1 and TRBJ2-1; D is ambiguous. V was cut by 6 bases and J by 0 bases, with 9 bases left in between. The germline CDR1 and CDR2 sequences are MNHNS and SASEGT. The CDR3 length is 14 residues. This chain's CDR3 is CASRDPSSYNEQFF. In DNA, the CDR3 is TGTGCCAGCAGGGACCCGAGCTCCTACAATGAGCAGTTCTTC.

This clonotype was counted ten times or more. This chain links TRBV6-2 or TRBV6-3 with TRBJ2-7; D is unclear. CDR1 is MNHEY and CDR2 is SVGEGT in the germline V gene. The CDR3 is 17 amino acids. V lost 4 bases to trimming and J lost 4 bases, with 23 bases between them. For the CDR3, the DNA is TGTGCCAGCAGTTCCACGTCGACTGCCAAGAAACTGTACGAGCAGTACTTC. As protein: CASSSTSTAKKLYEQYF.

Many counts were recorded for this clonotype. The rearrangement links TRBV6-1 to TRBJ1-1; D gene ambiguous. The germline CDR1 and CDR2 sequences are MNHNS and SASEGT. The CDR3 totals 13 residues. V was clipped by 5 bases and J by 2 bases, with 9 bases between them. The CDR3 coding sequence is TGTGCCAGCAGTCGAGACGTTAACACTGAAGCTTTCTTT. Protein: CASSRDVNTEAFF.

The J gene is TRBJ1-2, the V gene TRBV29-1; D is undetermined. Trimming pared 6 bases from V and 5 bases from J, leaving 19 bases between. This CDR3 has 14 amino acids. The V gene's germline CDR1 is SQVTM and CDR2 ANQGSEA. The CDR3 reads CSVAPLGPLYGYTF. The CDR3 DNA is TGCAGCGTAGCTCCCCTCGGGCCCCTTTATGGCTACACCTTC.

The V and J genes are TRBV11-2 and TRBJ1-3; D remains ambiguous. Germline V CDR1 and CDR2: SGHAT, FQNNGV. CDR3 length equals 16 residues. V lost 5 bases and J lost 0, with 14 bases in between. This CDR3 is CASSQPRHSSGNTIYF. Here the CDR3 DNA reads TGTGCCAGCAGCCAACCTCGGCACAGCTCTGGAAACACCATATATTTT. Full variable domain (remainder filled in from reference TRBV11-2 and TRBJ1-3): EAGVAQSPRYKIIEKRQSVAFWCNPISGHATLYWYQQILGQGPKLLIQFQNNGVVDDSQLPKDRFSAERLKGVDSTLKIQPAKLEDSAVYLCASSQPRHSSGNTIYFGEGSWLTVV.

This clonotype showed up many times. The chain uses TRBV6-1 and TRBJ2-5, with 7 nucleotides matching TRBD1. The trim removed 6 bases at V and 2 bases at J, leaving 9 bases unmatched. Germline CDR1 is MNHNS and CDR2 is SASEGT. CDR3 size: 15 residues. In nucleotides, the CDR3 is TGTGCCAGCAGCAAGACCGGGACAGCACAAGAGACCCAGTACTTC. Its protein is CASSKTGTAQETQYF.

With regard to this clonotype: Since a much larger clone is just one base distant, this may be a read error. This chain connects TRBV7-3 to TRBJ2-3, with D unresolved. The V and J ends lost 5 bases and 5 bases respectively, with 14 bases between them. Germline CDR1 and CDR2: SGHTA and FQGTGA. The CDR3 runs 14 residues. CDR3 DNA sequence: TGTGCCAGCAGCGTAGACAAGCCAGGAGATACGCAGTATTTT. It codes for CASSVDKPGDTQYF.

A word on this clonotype: Possible read error: a much larger clone is one base away. V is TRBV15 and J is TRBJ2-7, with D possibly TRBD1 on 6 matching bases. The CDR3 is 15 residues long. The V end was cut by 5 bases, the J end by 2 bases, with 16 bases between. The germline V gene encodes CDR1 LNHNV and CDR2 YYDKDF (reference sequence). The CDR3 nucleotides read TGTGCCACCAGCGCCCGACAGGTGTTAGCCTACGAGCAGTACTTC. Translated: CATSARQVLAYEQYF.

V gene TRBV24-1 combines with J gene TRBJ2-3; D unclear. V was trimmed by 4 bases and J by 5 bases, leaving 9 bases between them. Germline CDR1 and CDR2: KGHDR and SFDVKD. The CDR3 covers 13 residues. CDR3 region: CATSEPAGDTQYF. The DNA of the CDR3 is TGTGCCACCAGTGAACCTGCAGGAGATACGCAGTATTTT.

This clonotype qualifies as medium-sized (0.01 to 0.1%). The chain carries TRBV7-9 and TRBJ2-1; the match to TRBD2 covers 9 bases. The V and J ends lost 4 bases and 7 bases, in that order; junction bases with no gene match: 8. The CDR3 has 15 amino acids. The germline V gene encodes CDR1 SEHNR and CDR2 FQNEAQ (reference sequence). In nucleotides, the CDR3 is TGTGCCAGCAGCTCGTCTAGCGGGATTATAAATGAGCAGTTCTTC. The encoded protein is CASSSSSGIINEQFF.

V gene TRBV29-1 combines with J gene TRBJ2-7, with 8 nucleotides matching TRBD1. Germline V CDR1 and CDR2: SQVTM, ANQGSEA. Unmatched junction bases numbered 4, after V lost 2 bases and J lost 7 bases. CDR3 length: 12 residues. CDR3 in amino acids: CSVEQGAWEQYF. The CDR3, as DNA: TGCAGCGTTGAACAGGGGGCGTGGGAGCAGTACTTC.